This TCR beta chain stems from a study of T cells in localized non-small cell lung cancer. For this clone: Its antigen is currently unknown.

The method was immunoSEQ multiplex PCR; TCRdb's version includes in-frame clones alone and lacks a portion of them. The sample records approximately 70,000 clones, less than 90% being singletons. This CDR3 has 16 amino acids. Germline V gene data show CDR1 as LNHDA and CDR2 as SQIVND (reference sequence). V was pared by 3 bases and J by 0 bases, with 12 bases between. Notes on the study in general: There were a median around 60 of the top 100 tumor clones appearing in adjacent lung. Peak T cell clonality was found in uninvolved adjacent lung, exceeding tumor.

The starting material was peripheral blood, obtained before any cancer treatment. The J gene is TRBJ1-3, the V gene TRBV19; D unresolved. The origin of this receptor is a male donor at least 60 years old with stage III squamous cell lung carcinoma. The CDR3 sequence: CASSMYQAFSGNTIYF. The CDR3 nucleotides are TGTGCCAGTAGTATGTATCAGGCTTTCTCTGGAAACACCATATATTTT.